Listed here are 31 T cell receptor beta chains from one sample, sequenced in a study of beta chain features in type 1 diabetes. cDNA synthesis used the whole RNA isolate, giving expressed TCRB sequences. The method was immunoSEQ multiplex PCR; TCRdb's version includes in-frame clones alone and lacks a portion of them. The sample yields 130,000 to 150,000 clones, 40% to 55% seen once. The sequenced sample was Tregs from blood. The source is a man in his late teens or twenties in good health.

This sequence joins TRBV29-1 and TRBJ2-7; 9 nucleotides align to TRBD1. The CDR3 contains 13 residues. V trimming: 7 bases; J trimming: 7 bases; junction bases outside the gene matches: 11. Germline CDR1 reads SQVTM; CDR2 reads ANQGSEA. The CDR3 protein is CSASGTGSGEQYF. DNA of the CDR3: TGCAGCGCCTCGGGGACAGGGTCGGGAGAGCAGTACTTC.

The CDR3 spells CASSVTLETQYF. The CDR3 coding sequence is TGTGCCAGCAGTGTCACATTGGAGACCCAGTACTTC. V usage is TRBV6-1 and J usage is TRBJ2-5; no clear D gene. The CDR3 spans 12 residues. Trimming cost V 4 bases and J 5 bases, with 8 bases left between them. Germline CDR1 and CDR2: MNHNS and SASEGT.

Only a few counts were recorded for this clone. This chain connects TRBV6-6 to TRBJ2-2; D is undetermined. The CDR3 is 14 amino acids. Germline assignment: CDR1 MNHNY and CDR2 SVGAGI (reference sequence). Between the trimmed V and J ends, which lost 6 bases and 0 bases, there was a span of 8 bases. CDR3 loop: CASRRASNTGELFF. In DNA, the CDR3 is TGTGCCAGCAGAAGAGCCTCGAACACCGGGGAGCTGTTTTTT.

This clone has just a few counts. The chain joins TRBV5-1 to TRBJ2-1; 9 bases line up with TRBD1. CDR3 size: 15 residues. The junction had 1 base not matched to a gene; V was cut back by 1 base and J by 2 bases. CDR1 and CDR2 (germline): SGHRS, YFSETQ. CDR3 protein: CASSLTGGAYNEQFF. CDR3 in DNA: TGCGCCAGCAGCTTGACAGGGGGCGCCTACAATGAGCAGTTCTTC.

The genes are TRBV19 and TRBJ1-5, with D perhaps matching TRBD1 (5 bases). The V gene lost 1 base and the J gene lost 5 bases, with 9 bases spanning the gap. Looked up from germline, CDR1 is LNHDA and CDR2 is SQIVND (reference sequence). There are 14 residues in the CDR3. CDR3 in amino acids: CASSIAGRDQPQHF. The CDR3 region has the DNA TGTGCCAGTAGTATAGCGGGCAGGGATCAGCCCCAGCATTTT. The whole variable domain, remainder taken from reference TRBV19 and TRBJ1-5, is DGGITQSPKYLFRKEGQNVTLSCEQNLNHDAMYWYRQDPGQGLRLIYYSQIVNDFQKGDIAEGYSVSREKKESFPLTVTSAQKNPTAFYLCASSIAGRDQPQHFGDGTRLSIL.

This clone was counted a few times. This CDR3 is CASSSLRVRGTDTQYF. The CDR3 DNA follows: TGCGCCAGCAGCTCCTTGCGGGTACGCGGCACAGATACGCAGTATTTT. This chain joins TRBV5-1 and TRBJ2-3, with D perhaps matching TRBD2 (5 bases). Trimming took 3 bases from V and 1 from J, leaving 15 bases between them. CDR1 is SGHRS and CDR2 is YFSETQ in the germline V gene. There are 16 residues in the CDR3. Using reference TRBV5-1 and TRBJ2-3 for the parts outside the CDR3, the full variable domain is KAGVTQTPRYLIKTRGQQVTLSCSPISGHRSVSWYQQTPGQGLQFLFEYFSETQRNKGNFPGRFSGRQFSNSRSEMNVSTLELGDSALYLCASSSLRVRGTDTQYFGPGTRLTVL.

This clone was counted a few times. The chain recombines TRBV7-2 with TRBJ2-1, with D possibly TRBD2 on 5 matching bases. CDR3 length: 15 residues. The germline gives CDR1 SGHTA, CDR2 FQGNSA. The ends were cut back, 3 bases at V and 4 bases at J, with 13 bases in the middle. CDR3 in amino acids: CASSFEGSAYNEQFF. The CDR3 DNA follows: TGTGCCAGCAGCTTCGAGGGCTCCGCTTACAATGAGCAGTTCTTC.

There are a few counts of this clone. The V call is TRBV20-1, the J call TRBJ2-5, with TRBD1 as a possible D gene (6 bases). Trimming cost V 7 bases and J 5 bases, with 11 bases left between them. Germline V gives CDR1 DFQATT, CDR2 SNEGSKA (reference sequence). The CDR3 spans 11 residues. Here the CDR3 reads CSGTARETQYF. CDR3 bases: TGCAGTGGGACAGCACGGGAGACCCAGTACTTC.

The genes are TRBV7-9 and TRBJ2-1; D call uncertain. The CDR3 is 13 residues long. Deletions cut 3 bases from V and 8 bases from J, with 11 bases between. Per the germline V gene, CDR1 is SEHNR and CDR2 is FQNEAQ (reference sequence). The CDR3 loop reads CASSFKFVDEQFF. In DNA, the CDR3 is TGTGCCAGCAGCTTTAAATTTGTCGATGAGCAGTTCTTC.

This clone was detected only once. The chain carries TRBV29-1 and TRBJ2-1; weak D call: TRBD1 (6 bases). The V end was cut by 7 bases, the J end by 9 bases, with 16 bases between. There are 12 residues in the CDR3. Germline V CDR1 and CDR2: SQVTM, ANQGSEA. Here the CDR3 DNA reads TGCAGCGCAACCCCAACAGGGTCTGAGCAGTTCTTC. Amino acid sequence: CSATPTGSEQFF.

This chain uses TRBV5-1 with TRBJ2-1; 14 positions agree with TRBD2. CDR1 and CDR2 (germline): SGHRS, YFSETQ. The CDR3 runs to 18 residues. Unmatched junction bases numbered 10, after V lost 2 bases and J lost 6 bases. The CDR3 nucleotides read TGCGCCAGCAGCTTAATCAGGGGACTAGCGGGAGATATCAATGAGCAGTTCTTC. It encodes CASSLIRGLAGDINEQFF.

This clone was counted between two and nine times. This rearrangement joins TRBV18 to TRBJ2-2; no firm D call. Germline values: CDR1 KGHSH, CDR2 LQKENI. Trimming took 1 base from V and 7 from J, leaving 4 bases between them. This CDR3 is built from 12 residues. The CDR3 loop reads CASSPLYGELFF. The DNA of the CDR3 is TGTGCCAGCTCACCACTTTACGGGGAGCTGTTTTTT.

V and J are TRBV6-6 and TRBJ2-5, with D hard to call. CDR3 length: 16 amino acids. Germline V lookup: CDR1 MNHNY, CDR2 SVGAGI (reference sequence). V was pared by 5 bases and J by 0 bases, with 16 bases between. The CDR3 DNA reads as TGTGCCAGCAGTAGCTTGTTGTATCCCTACCAAGAGACCCAGTACTTC. Its protein is CASSSLLYPYQETQYF.

This clone has only a few counts. The chain links TRBV7-2 to TRBJ2-5, with a possible D match to TRBD1 (5 bases). Trimming shortened V by 7 bases and J by 1 base, and 19 bases separated the two germline ends. CDR3 length: 16 residues. Germline V gene lookup returns CDR1 SGHTA and CDR2 FQGNSA. CDR3 nucleotides: TGTGCCAGCAAATTCAGGCCGACAGAGATCCAAGAGACCCAGTACTTC. This encodes CASKFRPTEIQETQYF.

The J gene is TRBJ2-1, the V gene TRBV4-3; D uncertain. Germline values: CDR1 LGHNA, CDR2 YSLEER. Trimming left V 4 bases short and J 5 bases short, with 6 bases between. The CDR3 sequence is 12 residues long. The CDR3 protein is CASSRTDNEQFF. The CDR3 DNA is TGCGCCAGCAGCCGCACGGACAATGAGCAGTTCTTC.

CDR3 sequence: CASSEYGYGEQYF. The CDR3 DNA sequence: TGTGCCAGCAGTGAGTACGGGTATGGGGAGCAGTACTTC. The V gene is TRBV25-1, the J gene TRBJ2-7; no clear D gene. Germline V lookup: CDR1 MGHDK, CDR2 SYGVNS. This CDR3 is built from 13 residues. Trimming stripped 3 bases from V and 7 bases from J, with 13 bases between.

The chain is built from TRBV5-4 and TRBJ2-5, with D perhaps TRBD2 (6 bases). CDR3 length equals 13 residues. Per the germline V gene, CDR1 is SGHNT and CDR2 is YYREEE (reference sequence). The ends were cut back, 4 bases at V and 10 bases at J, with 17 bases in the middle. The CDR3 region has the DNA TGTGCCAGCAGCCCCGGGACTCCTAGGGACCAGTACTTC. This codes for CASSPGTPRDQYF.

The V gene is TRBV4-3, the J gene TRBJ2-1; 7 positions match TRBD2. Germline lookup yields CDR1 LGHNA and CDR2 YSLEER. The CDR3 spans 16 residues. V trimming: 0 bases; J trimming: 4 bases; junction bases outside the gene matches: 6. The DNA for the CDR3 is TGCGCCAGCAGCCAAGATTGGCTAGCGGAGTACAATGAGCAGTTCTTC. Its translation is CASSQDWLAEYNEQFF.

The rearrangement links TRBV11-3 to TRBJ1-5; no clear D. The length of the CDR3 is 12 residues. Germline V gene data show CDR1 as SGHNT and CDR2 as YENEEA. V was clipped by 5 bases and J by 6 bases, with 8 bases between them. The CDR3 nucleotides read TGTGCCAGCAGCCACCCGAGTCAGCCCCAGCATTTT. It codes for CASSHPSQPQHF.

This clone has just a few counts. The chain employs TRBV7-2 and TRBJ2-2, with 8 bases fitting TRBD1. V lost 2 bases, J lost 6 bases, and 2 bases stayed unmatched. The germline V gene has CDR1 SGHTA and CDR2 FQGNSA. The CDR3 loop spans 14 amino acids. This CDR3 is CASSLIQGAGELFF. CDR3 DNA: TGTGCCAGCAGCTTAATACAGGGGGCCGGGGAGCTGTTTTTT.

This clone was observed a handful of times. The chain recombines TRBV15 with TRBJ2-3; 9 bases fit TRBD2. This CDR3 region has 16 residues. The ends lost 1 base at V and 5 bases at J; junction bases unmatched: 7. Germline lookup yields CDR1 LNHNV and CDR2 YYDKDF (reference sequence). CDR3 in DNA: TGTGCCACCAGCAGAGGAGCCCTAGCGGGGCAAGATACGCAGTATTTT. This codes for CATSRGALAGQDTQYF.

This chain connects TRBV6-1 to TRBJ2-7, with D unclear. The CDR3 totals 18 residues. Deletions cut 0 bases from V and 6 bases from J, with 24 bases between. The germline V gene has CDR1 MNHNS and CDR2 SASEGT. CDR3 coding DNA: TGTGCCAGCAGTGAAGCGAGGCTCCGTCTGAGTTATTTCTCCGAGCAGTACTTC. Its translation: CASSEARLRLSYFSEQYF.

The gene calls are TRBV6-5 and TRBJ1-5, with 9 positions matching TRBD1. The germline gives CDR1 MNHEY, CDR2 SVGAGI. The ends lost 0 bases at V and 7 bases at J; junction bases unmatched: 4. The CDR3 spans 15 residues. The CDR3 reads CASSYSDRGGQPQHF. CDR3 DNA sequence: TGTGCCAGCAGTTACTCGGACAGGGGAGGGCAGCCCCAGCATTTT.

J is TRBJ2-3 and V is TRBV5-1, with 12 bases that match TRBD2. Germline V gene lookup returns CDR1 SGHRS and CDR2 YFSETQ. The CDR3 consists of 16 residues. The J segment lost 3 bases and the V segment lost 5 bases, leaving 7 bases of the junction unmatched. CDR3 region: CASRPLGLAGTDTQYF. The CDR3 region has the DNA TGCGCCAGCAGGCCTCTCGGACTAGCGGGAACAGATACGCAGTATTTT.

V usage is TRBV7-2 and J usage is TRBJ1-5; D remains ambiguous. There are 14 residues in the CDR3. CDR1 is SGHTA, CDR2 FQGNSA, per germline. Trimming removed 1 base from V and 6 bases from J, with 10 bases in between. The CDR3 is CASSLGPGVQPQHF. CDR3 in DNA: TGTGCCAGCAGCTTAGGGCCCGGGGTTCAGCCCCAGCATTTT.

V gene TRBV4-3 combines with J gene TRBJ2-5, with 8 bases aligning to TRBD1. The J call may be mistaken, given a closer DNA end match to TRBJ2-7. The CDR3 length is 14 residues. The germline V gene encodes CDR1 LGHNA and CDR2 YSLEER. The CDR3 here is CASSQGGQGYEQYF. The CDR3 DNA reads TGCGCCAGCAGCCAAGGCGGACAGGGCTACGAGCAGTACTTC.

This clone was found a few times. This chain links TRBV6-5 with TRBJ2-5, with TRBD2 matching 10 bases. V lost 2 bases, J lost 3 bases, and 3 bases stayed unmatched. Germline V gene data show CDR1 as MNHEY and CDR2 as SVGAGI. CDR3 length equals 15 residues. In DNA, the CDR3 is TGTGCCAGCAGTTACCTAGCGGGGGAAAAAGAGACCCAGTACTTC. The encoded protein is CASSYLAGEKETQYF.

The V and J genes are TRBV6-1 and TRBJ2-5, with unresolved D. Matching the DNA end better, TRBJ2-7 makes the J call doubtful. The germline CDR1 and CDR2 sequences are MNHNS and SASEGT. The CDR3 length is 10 residues. CDR3 sequence reads: CASSFYEQYF. The CDR3 coding sequence is TGTGCCAGCAGCTTCTACGAGCAGTACTTC.

This clone was counted only a few times. The chain employs TRBV28 and TRBJ1-2; 10 positions agree with TRBD1. The CDR3 contains 14 residues. V was pared by 3 bases and J by 6 bases, with 4 bases of the junction left unmatched. Germline V gives CDR1 MDHEN, CDR2 SYDVKM. The CDR3 loop is CASSFPDRGHGYTF. In DNA, the CDR3 is TGTGCCAGCAGTTTTCCCGACAGGGGGCATGGCTACACCTTC.

In this sample, this clone turned up a few times. The chain recombines TRBV4-3 with TRBJ2-7; D perhaps matches TRBD2 (5 bases). Germline-derived CDR1 and CDR2 are LGHNA and YSLEER. The CDR3 spans 15 residues. V was shortened by 0 bases and J by 3 bases, with 12 bases between the two germline ends. DNA for the CDR3: TGCGCCAGCAGCCAAGACCTGGGGAGAAACTACGAGCAGTACTTC. It is translated as CASSQDLGRNYEQYF.

This clone was observed a single time. V usage is TRBV4-3 and J usage is TRBJ1-1; D call uncertain. Trimming left V 0 bases short and J 3 bases short, with 14 bases between. This CDR3 is built from 16 residues. CDR1 is LGHNA, CDR2 YSLEER, per germline. CDR3 in amino acids: CASSQDVIGVYTEAFF. In DNA form, the CDR3 reads TGCGCCAGCAGCCAAGATGTCATAGGAGTTTACACTGAAGCTTTCTTT.